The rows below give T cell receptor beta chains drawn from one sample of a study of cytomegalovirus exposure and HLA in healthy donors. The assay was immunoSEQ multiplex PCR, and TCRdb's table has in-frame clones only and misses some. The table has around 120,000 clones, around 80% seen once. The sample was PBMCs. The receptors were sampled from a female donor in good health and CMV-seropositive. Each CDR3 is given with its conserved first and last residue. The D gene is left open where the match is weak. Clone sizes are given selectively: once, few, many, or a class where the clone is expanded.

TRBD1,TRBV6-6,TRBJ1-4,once,CASRQGQVREKLFF,TGTGCCAGCAGACAGGGGCAGGTTCGCGAAAAACTGTTTTTT
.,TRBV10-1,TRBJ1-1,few,CASSESRGTEAFF,TGCGCCAGCAGTGAGTCTCGAGGGACTGAAGCTTTCTTT
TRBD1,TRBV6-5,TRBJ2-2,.,CASSRLGQGLGELFF,TGTGCCAGCAGTCGCTTGGGACAGGGGCTCGGGGAGCTGTTTTTT
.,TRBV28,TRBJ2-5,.,CASSLAGFQETQYF,TGTGCCAGCAGTTTAGCGGGGTTCCAAGAGACCCAGTACTTC
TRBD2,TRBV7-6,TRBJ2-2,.,CASSGGLAGTTNTGELFF,TGTGCCAGCAGCGGGGGACTAGCGGGAACTACGAACACCGGGGAGCTGTTTTTT
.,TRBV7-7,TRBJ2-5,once,CASSLAGQGGGTQYF,TGTGCTAGCAGCTTAGCGGGACAGGGCGGGGGGACCCAGTACTTC
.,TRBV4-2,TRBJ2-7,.,CASSPSQSSSYEQYF,TGTGCCAGCAGCCCGTCCCAGTCATCCTCCTACGAGCAGTACTTC
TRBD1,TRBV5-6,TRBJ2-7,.,CASSFYGTGSNEQYF,TGTGCCAGCAGCTTTTACGGGACAGGGTCCAACGAGCAGTACTTC
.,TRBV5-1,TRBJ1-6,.,CASSLSLQNNSPLHF,TGCGCCAGCAGCTTGTCTCTGCAGAATAATTCACCCCTCCACTTT
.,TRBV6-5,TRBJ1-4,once,CASTVLGGRKLFF,TGTGCCAGCACCGTACTCGGGGGGAGGAAACTGTTTTTT
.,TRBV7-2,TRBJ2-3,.,CASSQSPGVTDTQYF,TGTGCCAGCAGCCAGTCGCCAGGGGTAACAGATACGCAGTATTTT
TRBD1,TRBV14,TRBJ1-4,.,CASSQDGQGVISEKLFF,TGTGCCAGCAGCCAAGACGGGCAGGGGGTAATAAGTGAAAAACTGTTTTTT
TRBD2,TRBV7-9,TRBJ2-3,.,CASSLATGGGTDTQYF,TGTGCCAGCAGCTTAGCAACGGGAGGGGGCACAGATACGCAGTATTTT
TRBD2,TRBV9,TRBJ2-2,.,CASSVPSGGATTGELFF,TGTGCCAGCAGCGTACCTAGCGGGGGGGCTACCACCGGGGAGCTGTTTTTT
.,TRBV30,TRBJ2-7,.,CAWSVFRDEQYF,TGTGCCTGGAGTGTTTTCCGTGACGAGCAGTACTTC
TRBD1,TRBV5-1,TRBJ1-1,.,CASSWAGDRLNTEAFF,TGCGCCAGCAGCTGGGCAGGGGACAGGTTAAACACTGAAGCTTTCTTT
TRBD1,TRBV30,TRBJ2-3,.,CAWGTGATDTQYF,TGTGCCTGGGGGACAGGGGCCACAGATACGCAGTATTTT
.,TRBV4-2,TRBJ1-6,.,CASSQDGQWNSPLHF,TGTGCCAGCAGCCAAGATGGACAGTGGAATTCACCCCTCCACTTT
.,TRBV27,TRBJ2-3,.,CASSLSTAGRLDTQYF,TGTGCCAGCAGTTTATCCACAGCCGGTCGTCTAGATACGCAGTATTTT
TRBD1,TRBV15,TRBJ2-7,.,CATSRDLTGGYEQYF,TGTGCCACCAGCAGAGATCTGACAGGGGGTTACGAGCAGTACTTC
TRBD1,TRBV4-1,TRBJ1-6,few,CASSRDSQGYNSPLHF,TGCGCCAGCAGCCGGGACAGTCAGGGGTATAATTCACCCCTCCACTTT
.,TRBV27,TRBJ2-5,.,CASSGRGFPETQYF,TGTGCCAGCAGTGGTAGGGGGTTTCCGGAGACCCAGTACTTC
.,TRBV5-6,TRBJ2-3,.,CASSLSGPTDTQYF,TGTGCCAGCAGCTTGTCTGGGCCTACAGATACGCAGTATTTT
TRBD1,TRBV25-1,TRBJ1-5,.,CASSSTGDNQPQHF,TGTGCCAGCAGTTCAACAGGGGACAATCAGCCCCAGCATTTT
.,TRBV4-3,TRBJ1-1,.,CASSQDDTRTEAFF,TGCGCCAGCAGCCAAGATGACACCCGAACTGAAGCTTTCTTT
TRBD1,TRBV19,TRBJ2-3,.,CASSWGTEGPDTQYF,TGTGCCTCATCATGGGGGACAGAGGGCCCAGATACGCAGTATTTT